This passage covers 15 T cell receptor beta chains from one sample sequenced in a study of blood T cell repertoires in COVID-19. Profiling relied on immunoSEQ multiplex PCR, and the TCRdb table lists in-frame clones only, not all of them. The sample lists roughly 160,000 clones, roughly 85% seen once, with around 19% in the top ten. The sequenced sample consisted of PBMCs or T cells enriched from blood (not recorded which). The source is a woman in her 70s in a cohort exposed to, infected with or recovered from COVID-19 (not recorded which).

The V and J genes are TRBV5-1 and TRBJ2-7; TRBD2 agrees at 7 bases. This CDR3 spans 15 amino acids. Germline assignment: CDR1 SGHRS and CDR2 YFSETQ. After removal of 3 bases from V and 4 bases from J, the junction contained 10 bases not matched to a gene. The CDR3 protein is CASSSLGGSWYEQYF. CDR3 bases: TGCGCCAGCAGCTCCCTTGGCGGGAGCTGGTACGAGCAGTACTTC.

The chain carries TRBV5-4 and TRBJ2-1, with 7 nucleotides matching TRBD2. The CDR3 covers 15 residues. The V segment lost 4 bases and the J segment 2 bases; nucleotides outside the gene matches: 6. Germline V gives CDR1 SGHNT, CDR2 YYREEE (reference sequence). This chain's CDR3 is CASSTSGAPYNEQFF. The CDR3 DNA reads TGTGCCAGCAGCACCAGCGGGGCCCCCTACAATGAGCAGTTCTTC.

V gene TRBV5-1 combines with J gene TRBJ2-6; perhaps TRBD1 as D (5 bases). V gave up 0 bases and J gave up 2 bases, with 21 bases separating them. Germline V gene sequence: CDR1 SGHRS, CDR2 YFSETQ. This CDR3 has 20 residues. The CDR3 here is CASSLADPAGLKAGANVLTF. CDR3 in DNA: TGCGCCAGCAGCTTGGCCGATCCCGCAGGGCTCAAGGCTGGGGCCAACGTCCTGACTTTC.

The chain combines TRBV2 with TRBJ2-1, with 12 bases that match TRBD2. The V gene's germline CDR1 is SNHLY and CDR2 FYNNEI. The CDR3 has 15 amino acids. V shed 6 bases, J shed 3 bases, and the junction held 3 bases outside the gene matches. The CDR3 bases are TGTGCCAGCAGCTTGGGACTAGCGGGCTACAATGAGCAGTTCTTC. Translation gives CASSLGLAGYNEQFF. Variable domain in full (rest from reference TRBV2 and TRBJ2-1): EPEVTQTPSHQVTQMGQEVILRCVPISNHLYFYWYRQILGQKVEFLVSFYNNEISEKSEIFDDQFSVERPDGSNFTLKIRSTKLEDSAMYFCASSLGLAGYNEQFFGPGTRLTVL.

V usage is TRBV5-6 and J usage is TRBJ1-5; tentative D call: TRBD1 (5 bases). V lost 2 bases to trimming and J lost 4 bases, with 10 bases between them. Germline V CDR1 and CDR2: SGHDT, YYEEEE. The CDR3 covers 14 residues. In DNA form, the CDR3 reads TGTGCCAGCAGCTTTTTGTCAGGGAATCAGCCCCAGCATTTT. As protein: CASSFLSGNQPQHF.

This chain links TRBV7-9 with TRBJ2-2, with D perhaps matching TRBD1 (5 bases). Trimming removed 5 bases from V and 4 bases from J, with 11 bases in between. The CDR3 consists of 14 residues. Germline lookup yields CDR1 SEHNR and CDR2 FQNEAQ (reference sequence). CDR3 nucleotide sequence: TGTGCCAGCAGCCCAGACAGTTTCACCGGGGAGCTGTTTTTT. Translating gives CASSPDSFTGELFF.

V is TRBV6-6 and J is TRBJ2-5, with 7 bases fitting TRBD1. The germline CDR1 and CDR2 sequences are MNHNY and SVGAGI (reference sequence). V lost 7 bases to trimming and J lost 2 bases; unmatched junction nucleotides: 7. The CDR3 is 14 amino acids. The CDR3 DNA reads TGTGCCAGCACATCACAGGGGTCGCAAGAGACCCAGTACTTC. This translates into CASTSQGSQETQYF.

The chain uses TRBV4-2 and TRBJ2-5; 10 bases agree with TRBD1. This CDR3 has 14 residues. CDR1 is LGHNA and CDR2 is YNFKEQ in the germline V gene. V trimming: 3 bases; J trimming: 4 bases; junction bases outside the gene matches: 2. The CDR3 sequence: CASSHGQGGETQYF. As DNA, the CDR3 is TGTGCCAGCAGCCACGGACAGGGGGGAGAGACCCAGTACTTC.

CDR3 nucleotides: TGTGCCAGCAGCCCACAGGTTAGCAATCAGCCCCAGCATTTT. This encodes CASSPQVSNQPQHF. The chain has TRBV3-1 (or the pseudogene TRBV3-2) and TRBJ1-5, with D possibly matching TRBD1 (5 bases). V was pared by 4 bases and J by 0 bases, with 7 bases between. The CDR3 has 14 residues. Germline V gives CDR1 LGHDT, CDR2 YNNKEL (reference sequence).

In its sample, this clone was seen a few times. V is TRBV7-8 and J is TRBJ1-4; D is perhaps TRBD1 (6 bases). The germline V gene has CDR1 SGHVS and CDR2 FQNEAQ. The CDR3 spans 14 residues. V was pared by 6 bases and J by 5 bases, with 13 bases between. The CDR3 loop reads CASRLGTRNEKLFF. CDR3 nucleotides: TGTGCCAGCAGGCTCGGGACAAGAAATGAAAAACTGTTTTTT.

The gene calls are TRBV7-2 and TRBJ1-1; maybe TRBD1 (6 bases). This CDR3 is 14 amino acids long. V was cut by 8 bases and J by 6 bases, with 19 bases left in between. The germline V gene encodes CDR1 SGHTA and CDR2 FQGNSA. The CDR3 protein is CASGLDRGFPEAFF. The DNA for the CDR3 is TGTGCCAGCGGACTGGACAGAGGATTCCCTGAAGCTTTCTTT.

The chain links TRBV5-6 to TRBJ2-7; the match to TRBD1 covers 9 bases. Looked up from germline, CDR1 is SGHDT and CDR2 is YYEEEE. The ends lost 5 bases at V and 5 bases at J; junction bases unmatched: 11. CDR3 length equals 15 residues. CDR3 nucleotides: TGTGCCAGCAGGCAGCCGGGACAGGGAAGCAACGAGCAGTACTTC. Protein: CASRQPGQGSNEQYF.

V is TRBV3-1 (or the pseudogene TRBV3-2) and J is TRBJ1-4; D may be TRBD1 (6 bases). This CDR3 contains 15 residues. Germline CDR1 reads LGHDT; CDR2 reads YNNKEL (reference sequence). Deletions cut 1 base from V and 10 bases from J, with 16 bases between. CDR3 nucleotides: TGTGCCAGCAGCCAAGGGTTCCAGGACAGTTTAAAACTGTTTTTT. Its protein product is CASSQGFQDSLKLFF.

The chain couples TRBV28 to TRBJ2-7, with D possibly TRBD1 on 5 matching bases. The CDR3 is 14 amino acids. Trimming shortened V by 6 bases and J by 3 bases, and 15 bases separated the two germline ends. The germline V gene encodes CDR1 MDHEN and CDR2 SYDVKM. The CDR3 reads CASRRTSDSYEQYF. The CDR3 DNA reads TGTGCCAGCAGACGGACGTCCGACAGCTACGAGCAGTACTTC.

The chain couples TRBV9 to TRBJ2-1; 7 nucleotides match TRBD1. Losses at the gene ends were 4 bases for V and 0 bases for J; bases not matched to a gene: 7. This CDR3 comprises 16 residues. Germline CDR1 reads SGDLS; CDR2 reads YYNGEE. The CDR3 DNA sequence: TGTGCCAGCAGCTCATCTGGGACAGTCTCCTACAATGAGCAGTTCTTC. Protein product: CASSSSGTVSYNEQFF.